Listed below are T cell receptor beta chains from one sample, sequenced in a study of regulatory T cells in long-lasting Graves disease. TCRdb processed the multiplex PCR reads anew with MiXCR; each CDR3 protein has one entry. The repertoire holds about 300,000 distinct CDR3 sequences, with 18% as singletons. Source: peripheral blood mononuclear cells (PBMCs), taken at new diagnosis, from a patient treated with antithyroid drugs. The receptors stem from a female donor with Graves disease. Both conserved end residues are part of each CDR3. Each record gives: J gene, V gene, clone size, D gene, CDR3 DNA, CDR3 protein. A D gene is named only where the DNA matches it firmly. Some rows have no size entry. The others give once, few or many, or a class for an expanded clone.

>TRBJ1-1|TRBV5-1|many|TRBD1
TGCGCCAGCAGCCCGAGGACAGGGAATTTCGCTGAAGCTTTCTTT
CASSPRTGNFAEAFF
>TRBJ2-1|TRBV2|many|TRBD1
TGTGCCAGCAGGCTCGGGCAGGGGGATTTCCATGAGCAGTTCTTC
CASRLGQGDFHEQFF
>TRBJ2-1|TRBV7-9|many|-
TGTGCCAGCAGCTCCGTCCAGATCTTCTACAATGAGCAGTTCTTC
CASSSVQIFYNEQFF
>TRBJ2-2|TRBV5-4|many|-
TGTGCCAGCAGCTTGGCCCCGACTCAGACCGGGGAGCTGTTTTTT
CASSLAPTQTGELFF
>TRBJ2-1|TRBV11-3|many|-
TGTGCCGGGGCCGGGACACCTTTCGATGAGCAGTTCTTC
CAGAGTPFDEQFF
>TRBJ2-4|TRBV19|-|-
TGTGCCAGCAGCCAAGATCCGGTTAAGAGCATTCAGTACTTC
CASSQDPVKSIQYF
>TRBJ2-1|TRBV3-1|few|-
TGTGCCAGCAGCCAAGAGTGGGGGGTCCCCCACAATGAGCAGTTCTTC
CASSQEWGVPHNEQFF
>TRBJ2-1|TRBV12-3/TRBV12-4|many|-
TGTGCCAGCAGTTTCACTTATGGGACCCAGTACAATGAGCAGTTCTTC
CASSFTYGTQYNEQFF
>TRBJ2-5|TRBV28|many|TRBD2
TGTGCCAGCAGCTTGGGGGGGAGTGGGGAGACCCAGTACTTC
CASSLGGSGETQYF
>TRBJ1-5|TRBV19|many|-
TGTGCCAGTAGAATAGCACCCAGCAATCAGCCCCAGCATTTT
CASRIAPSNQPQHF
>TRBJ2-2|TRBV14|many|TRBD1
TGTGCCAGCAGCCAAGGCTGGACAGGGAACACCGGGGAGCTGTTTTTT
CASSQGWTGNTGELFF
>TRBJ2-5|TRBV6-1|-|TRBD1
TGTGCCAGCAGTGGGACGACAGGGCTGGTAGAGACCCAGTACTTC
CASSGTTGLVETQYF
>TRBJ1-2|TRBV5-1|few|TRBD1
TGCGCCAGCAGCTTGGGAGGACAGGCCTATGGCTACACCTTC
CASSLGGQAYGYTF
>TRBJ2-5|TRBV28|many|-
TGTGCCAGCCGGCGTTTCGTCGGGAGAGGGAAACAAGAGACCCAGTACTTC
CASRRFVGRGKQETQYF
>TRBJ1-1|TRBV2|many|-
TGTGCCAGCTCCCAAGGCTTAGGGTTCAACACTGAAGCTTTCTTT
CASSQGLGFNTEAFF
>TRBJ1-1|TRBV4-1|many|TRBD1
TGTGCCAGCAGTCTACAGGGGGCGAACACTGAAGCTTTCTTT
CASSLQGANTEAFF
>TRBJ2-7|TRBV6-1|many|-
TGTGCCAGCAGTCCACAGCCCTCCTACGAGCAGTACTTC
CASSPQPSYEQYF
>TRBJ2-1|TRBV20-1|many|-
TGCAGTGCTAGAGATTGGGTCGGGAGTGACAATGAGCAGTTCTTC
CSARDWVGSDNEQFF
>TRBJ2-1|TRBV5-1|-|TRBD2
TGCGCCAGCAGCTGGGGACTAGCGGGAGGCCTAACCTCCTACAATGAGCAGTTCTTC
CASSWGLAGGLTSYNEQFF
>TRBJ1-6|TRBV7-8|many|TRBD1
TGTGCCAGCAGCATTGAAGGGGGCCCCAATTCACCCCTCCACTTT
CASSIEGGPNSPLHF
>TRBJ2-2|TRBV9|many|-
TGCGCCAGCAGCTTGGGTGGCAGCTCGATGGCCGGGGAGCTGTTTTTT
CASSLGGSSMAGELFF
>TRBJ1-1|TRBV7-9|-|-
TGTGCCAGCAGCTCCCGGGGGGGGAACACTGAAGCTTTCTTT
CASSSRGGNTEAFF
>TRBJ2-7|TRBV2|-|-
TGTGCCAGCAGTGATGGACAGATTAGCTACGAGCAGTACTTC
CASSDGQISYEQYF
>TRBJ1-2|TRBV27|few|-
TGTGCCAGTATAGGGACCGCCGGCTACACCTTC
CASIGTAGYTF
>TRBJ1-4|TRBV7-9|-|-
TGTGCCAGCAGCTTAGAAGGGGCGCGAGTTTATACTAATGAAAAACTGTTTTTT
CASSLEGARVYTNEKLFF
>TRBJ2-7|TRBV6-2/TRBV6-3|-|TRBD2
TGTGCCAGCAGTCTGACCAGCGGGAGTAATTACTACGAGCAGTACTTC
CASSLTSGSNYYEQYF
>TRBJ2-2|TRBV6-1|many|TRBD1
TGTGCCAGCAGGGAGACAGGGAGCACCGGGGAGCTGTTTTTT
CASRETGSTGELFF
>TRBJ2-7|TRBV2|many|TRBD2
TGTGCCAGCAGTGAAGTTCGACTAGCGGGGGAAACCTACGAGCAGTACTTC
CASSEVRLAGETYEQYF
>TRBJ2-3|TRBV11-2|-|TRBD2
TGTGCCAGCAGACTGGAAGCGGGAGGGCCAGATACGCAGTATTTT
CASRLEAGGPDTQYF
>TRBJ2-5|TRBV2|few|-
TGTGCCAGCAACCCGACGGGGGGCGGAGAGACCCAGTACTTC
CASNPTGGGETQYF
>TRBJ2-2|TRBV7-8|many|-
TGTGCCAGCAGCTTAGGAAGTTCCGGGGAGCTGTTTTTT
CASSLGSSGELFF
>TRBJ2-7|TRBV28|many|-
TGTGCCAGCAGTTTGGGGAACCCGGACGCCTTCGAGCAGTACTTC
CASSLGNPDAFEQYF
>TRBJ2-3|TRBV7-2|many|-
TGTGCCAGCGGGCGGGGCGTTCCTTACACAGATACGCAGTATTTT
CASGRGVPYTDTQYF
>TRBJ2-4|TRBV6-2/TRBV6-3|few|-
TGTGCCAGCAGCCCCTGGACTCGAAACATTCAGTACTTC
CASSPWTRNIQYF
>TRBJ2-2|TRBV6-1|-|TRBD2
TGTGCCAGCAGATCACTAGCGGGACGAAACACCGGGGAGCTGTTTTTT
CASRSLAGRNTGELFF
>TRBJ2-1|TRBV29-1|many|-
TGCAGCGTTAGATCGGCCTCGGCTGAGCAGTTCTTC
CSVRSASAEQFF
>TRBJ2-1|TRBV28|many|TRBD2
TGTGCCAGCAGTTCGTCTAGCGGGGGGAGCTCCTACAATGAGCAGTTCTTC
CASSSSSGGSSYNEQFF